This T cell receptor beta chain was recorded in a study of T cell responses to AZD1222 COVID-19 vaccine. This table comes from immunoSEQ multiplex PCR, and its TCRdb copy is limited to in-frame clones, with some not included. The repertoire holds roughly 140,000 clones, with around 91% as singletons. Trimming removed 4 bases from V and 5 bases from J, with 17 bases in between. Germline CDR1 KGHDR, CDR2 SFDVKD. The CDR3 length is 16 residues. V usage is TRBV24-1 and J usage is TRBJ2-1; no clear D gene. The specimen was peripheral blood, collected 28 days after the second AZD1222 dose. The sequence derives from an adult who received the AZD1222 COVID-19 vaccine. CDR3 protein: CATSEGGGRIDNEQFF. CDR3 sequence (DNA): TGTGCCACCAGTGAAGGTGGCGGAAGGATCGACAATGAGCAGTTCTTC.